Below, one T cell receptor (beta chain) is given with its context. As yet, its antigen is unknown. The data were obtained in a study of identifying expanded T cells in peripheral blood. Study-wide results and caveats: Over approximately two and four weeks, about 15 and 19 clones changed, versus around 1.2 between replicates. Clone count variance between approximately 2-week samples rose with total template count.

Collection occurred without any documented infections or immune events in donors. Germline loops: CDR1 SNHLY, CDR2 FYNNEI. Germline trimming cut 3 bases from V and 1 base from J; bases unmatched to any gene: 2. CDR3 length equals 15 residues. Assay: immunoSEQ multiplex PCR; the TCRdb copy retains only in-frame clones and omits some. The repertoire holds over 100,000 clones, with 88% as singletons. Sequenced sample: blood. The chain recombines TRBV2 with TRBJ2-3, with 9 bases identical to TRBD2. The sequence was obtained from a person aged 18-69 years in good health. The CDR3 region is CASSEVAGGTDTQYF. The CDR3 coding sequence is TGTGCCAGCAGTGAGGTAGCGGGAGGCACAGATACGCAGTATTTT.